Listed below are T cell receptor beta chains from one sample, sequenced in a study of blood T cell repertoires in COVID-19. Produced via immunoSEQ multiplex PCR; TCRdb's table is partial and in-frame only. Of roughly 250,000 clones listed, approximately 84% are singletons. The specimen was peripheral blood. The receptors derive from a woman aged 80 or over with acute or convalescent COVID-19. Each CDR3 is given with its conserved first and last residue. Each record gives: D gene, clone size, V gene, J gene, CDR3 protein, CDR3 DNA. D genes are given only for firm matches. The size field is filled for only some rows; it gives once, few, many or a size class.

TRBD2,NA,TRBV11-1,TRBJ2-7,CASSFTSVSYEQYF,TGTGCCAGCAGCTTCACTAGCGTCTCCTACGAGCAGTACTTC
NA,NA,TRBV7-3,TRBJ2-3,CASSRGEPGTDTQYF,TGTGCCAGCAGCCGCGGAGAACCAGGGACAGATACGCAGTATTTT
NA,NA,TRBV28,TRBJ1-2,CASSSPGLGYTF,TGTGCCAGCAGTTCGCCAGGGCTAGGCTACACCTTC
TRBD1,NA,TRBV7-2,TRBJ2-6,CASSLLRGRGANVLTF,TGTGCCAGCAGCTTACTTAGGGGGCGAGGGGCCAACGTCCTGACTTTC
NA,NA,TRBV30,TRBJ1-4,CAWSGSGSRKLFF,TGTGCCTGGAGTGGGAGCGGGAGCAGAAAACTGTTTTTT
NA,NA,TRBV5-1,TRBJ1-5,CASSLAGPSGSNQPQHF,TGCGCCAGCAGCTTGGCGGGTCCTTCGGGTAGCAATCAGCCCCAGCATTTT
NA,NA,TRBV3-1/TRBV3-2,TRBJ1-1,CASSRGSTEAFF,TGTGCCAGCAGCCGCGGGTCAACTGAAGCTTTCTTT
NA,NA,TRBV7-2,TRBJ1-2,CASSLLGYGYTF,TGTGCCAGCAGCTTACTAGGTTATGGCTACACCTTC
NA,NA,TRBV7-9,TRBJ1-3,CASSPRSDSGNTIYF,TGTGCCAGCAGCCCCCGCAGTGACTCTGGAAACACCATATATTTT
NA,NA,TRBV3-1/TRBV3-2,TRBJ2-5,CASSQRSPETQYF,TGTGCCAGCAGCCAGAGGTCACCCGAGACCCAGTACTTC
NA,NA,TRBV7-2,TRBJ2-7,CASSLARDEQYF,TGTGCCAGCAGCTTAGCTAGAGACGAGCAGTACTTC
NA,NA,TRBV18,TRBJ1-2,CASSPSVGGDYGYTF,TGTGCCAGCTCACCCTCGGTGGGTGGAGACTATGGCTACACCTTC
TRBD1,NA,TRBV6-2/TRBV6-3,TRBJ2-7,CASSLRQGNTAEQYF,TGTGCCAGCAGTCTAAGACAGGGAAATACGGCCGAGCAGTACTTC
NA,NA,TRBV5-1,TRBJ2-1,CASSLTQGNNEQFF,TGCGCCAGCAGTTTGACTCAGGGGAACAATGAGCAGTTCTTC
NA,few,TRBV11-2,TRBJ2-7,CASSQAGTGNYEQYF,TGTGCCAGCAGCCAAGCCGGAACAGGAAACTACGAGCAGTACTTC
NA,NA,TRBV6-1,TRBJ1-2,CASSEGGAVPYGYTF,TGTGCCAGCAGTGAGGGAGGGGCAGTTCCCTATGGCTACACCTTC
NA,NA,TRBV5-4,TRBJ1-1,CASSLAGGRTEAFF,TGTGCCAGCAGCTTGGCGGGGGGACGCACTGAAGCTTTCTTT